These 2 T cell receptor beta chains originate from one sample sequenced in a study of blood T cell repertoires in COVID-19. Clones were read by immunoSEQ multiplex PCR, and TCRdb kept only the in-frame ones, dropping some. The data contain more than 90,000 clones, 91% of them singletons. The specimen sequenced was peripheral blood. These receptors all stem from a man aged 50 or older with acute or convalescent COVID-19.

This chain links TRBV2 with TRBJ1-6; 9 bases are a match to TRBD1. The CDR3 covers 14 residues. The V and J ends lost 6 bases and 9 bases, in that order; junction bases with no gene match: 6. Looked up from germline, CDR1 is SNHLY and CDR2 is FYNNEI. Here the CDR3 reads CASSPGQGISPLHF. CDR3 DNA sequence: TGTGCCAGCAGCCCGGGACAGGGTATTTCACCCCTCCACTTT.

The chain is built from TRBV2 and TRBJ2-3; 10 nucleotides align to TRBD2. V was pared by 6 bases and J by 5 bases, with 8 bases of the junction left unmatched. The CDR3 runs 15 residues. Germline CDR1 reads SNHLY; CDR2 reads FYNNEI. CDR3 protein: CASSGLAVMQDTQYF. In DNA, the CDR3 is TGTGCCAGCAGCGGACTAGCGGTCATGCAAGATACGCAGTATTTT.